This T cell receptor (beta chain) was retrieved from a study of blood T cell repertoires in COVID-19. Study-level information: The samples span acute and convalescent COVID-19 from the United States, Italy and Spain.

Original data processing: Counts of nucleated cells, estimated from reference gene primer amplification, were obtained. The assay was immunoSEQ multiplex PCR, and TCRdb's table has in-frame clones only and misses some. The V and J calls and clone size were taken over from that table, and D and trimming were inferred from the DNA. The table includes 250,000 to 300,000 clones, roughly 84% detected once. Germline lookup yields CDR1 KGHSH and CDR2 LQKENI. CDR3 length: 13 amino acids. J lost 8 bases, V lost 1 base, and 1 base had no gene match. The clonotype was recovered from a woman between 18 and 29 years old with acute or convalescent COVID-19. The V call is TRBV18, the J call TRBJ1-4, with 7 nucleotides matching TRBD1. The source material was peripheral blood. CDR3 coding DNA: TGTGCCAGCTCACCACAGGACAGGGAAAAACTGTTTTTT. Translating gives CASSPQDREKLFF.